A single sample is the source of the 15 T cell receptor beta chains below, sequenced in a study of blood T cell repertoires in COVID-19 (dated by TCRdb to about 2020). Library prep was done by the immunoSEQ multiplex PCR assay. TCRdb stores this immuneACCESS table with in-frame sequences only. Part of the clones is absent; in the studies checked, under half of the shortfall reflects unresolved V genes, and no reason is known for the rest. The sample table records over 200,000 clones; 70% to 85% of these occur just once. Approximately 15% of the sample is taken by the ten largest. The specimen was PBMCs or T cells enriched from blood (not recorded which). The origin of the receptors is a man aged 40-50 years who had recovered from COVID-19.

The chain combines TRBV28 with TRBJ1-3; D perhaps matches TRBD1 (5 bases). Trimming pared 3 bases from V and 0 bases from J, leaving 12 bases between. Germline V gene sequence: CDR1 MDHEN, CDR2 SYDVKM. This CDR3 is 16 amino acids long. In DNA, the CDR3 is TGTGCCAGCAGTTTTGGGGCCCCGAGCTCTGGAAACACCATATATTTT. Translating gives CASSFGAPSSGNTIYF.

CDR3 in DNA: TGTGCCAGCAGCTCCAGGACTGCCGGGGAGCTGTTTTTT. This codes for CASSSRTAGELFF. This sequence joins TRBV7-8 and TRBJ2-2; D perhaps matches TRBD2 (5 bases). CDR1 SGHVS and CDR2 FQNEAQ come from the germline V gene. The CDR3 is 13 residues long. V was shortened by 4 bases and J by 6 bases, with 9 bases between the two germline ends. The full variable domain, completed using reference TRBV7-8 and TRBJ2-2, is GAGVSQSPRYKVAKRGQDVALRCDPISGHVSLFWYQQALGQGPEFLTYFQNEAQLDKSGLPSDRFFAERPEGSVSTLKIQRTQQEDSAVYLCASSSRTAGELFFGEGSRLTVL.

The chain carries TRBV5-1 and TRBJ1-2, with 8 positions matching TRBD1. With 7 bases clipped from V and 8 bases from J, the junction kept 13 bases outside the gene matches. The CDR3 is 14 residues long. Germline CDR1 reads SGHRS; CDR2 reads YFSETQ. The CDR3 DNA is TGCGCCAGCGATAGGACAGGGCAGGGAGGAGGCTACACCTTC. It specifies CASDRTGQGGGYTF.

This chain connects TRBV5-6 to TRBJ1-1; tentative D call: TRBD1 (5 bases). In germline, CDR1 is SGHDT, CDR2 YYEEEE. The CDR3 extends over 12 amino acids. V lost 3 bases and J 8 bases, leaving 11 bases between the germline ends. The CDR3 region is CASSYTGVEAFF. Written as DNA, the CDR3 is TGTGCCAGCAGCTACACGGGGGTGGAAGCTTTCTTT.

This clone has a handful of counts. This chain joins TRBV28 and TRBJ1-4, with 8 bases matching TRBD1. Trimming at V came to 4 bases and at J to 8 bases, leaving 9 bases not matched to a gene. The CDR3 covers 15 residues. The germline V gene has CDR1 MDHEN and CDR2 SYDVKM. CDR3 sequence reads: CASSSRTGRGEKLFF. CDR3 bases: TGTGCCAGCAGTTCTAGGACAGGGCGCGGGGAAAAACTGTTTTTT.

This chain uses TRBV15 with TRBJ1-5; maybe TRBD1 (5 bases). Germline-derived CDR1 and CDR2 are LNHNV and YYDKDF (reference sequence). The V and J ends lost 8 bases and 3 bases respectively, with 8 bases between them. The CDR3 is 12 amino acids. The CDR3 DNA is TGTGCCACCTCAGGGCCCAATCAGCCCCAGCATTTT. Its translation is CATSGPNQPQHF. Looking up the rest from reference TRBV15 and TRBJ1-5 gives the full variable domain: DAMVIQNPRYQVTQFGKPVTLSCSQTLNHNVMYWYQQKSSQAPKLLFHYYDKDFNNEADTPDNFQSRRPNTSFCFLDIRSPGLGDTAMYLCATSGPNQPQHFGDGTRLSIL.

This clone turned up a few times. The chain combines TRBV9 with TRBJ1-2; D unclear. CDR3 length: 15 amino acids. CDR1 and CDR2 (germline): SGDLS, YYNGEE. Trimming shortened V by 4 bases and J by 7 bases, and 20 bases separated the two germline ends. DNA of the CDR3: TGTGCCAGCAGCCGGGAGCAGTCCCCTATGGGTGGCTACACCTTC. Its translation is CASSREQSPMGGYTF.

This clone was seen only once. The chain employs TRBV5-1 and TRBJ2-5; D perhaps matches TRBD1 (6 bases). Trimming left V 4 bases short and J 13 bases short, with 14 bases between. Looked up from germline, CDR1 is SGHRS and CDR2 is YFSETQ. The CDR3 consists of 11 residues. The CDR3 is CASSEGQSRYF. Written as DNA, the CDR3 is TGCGCCAGCAGCGAAGGACAGTCAAGGTACTTC.

A single count supports this clone. This chain links TRBV19 with TRBJ1-2; tentatively, D is TRBD1 (5 bases). CDR3 length: 13 amino acids. Germline values: CDR1 LNHDA, CDR2 SQIVND (reference sequence). The V end lost 4 bases, the J end lost 1 base, and 7 bases lay between the germline ends. CDR3 loop: CASSTQVNYGYTF. In DNA form, the CDR3 reads TGTGCCAGTAGTACACAGGTTAACTATGGCTACACCTTC.

The chain is built from TRBV27 and TRBJ2-6; D gene uncertain. CDR1 and CDR2 (germline): MNHEY, SMNVEV (reference sequence). V lost 3 bases to trimming and J lost 3 bases, with 6 bases between them. CDR3 length: 14 residues. The CDR3 spells CASSFRVGANVLTF. CDR3 bases: TGTGCCAGCAGTTTTCGGGTTGGGGCCAACGTCCTGACTTTC.

The chain uses TRBV28 and TRBJ1-1; 7 bases line up with TRBD1. The CDR3 is made up of 15 amino acids. Looked up from germline, CDR1 is MDHEN and CDR2 is SYDVKM. With V trimmed by 7 bases and J by 0 bases, 8 bases remained unmatched. CDR3 sequence: CASISEGGMNTEAFF. CDR3 DNA sequence: TGTGCCAGCATCTCAGAAGGGGGCATGAACACTGAAGCTTTCTTT.

The chain joins TRBV28 to TRBJ2-7; 8 bases match TRBD2. This CDR3 region has 13 residues. The V segment lost 7 bases and the J segment 3 bases; nucleotides outside the gene matches: 5. Germline V CDR1 and CDR2: MDHEN, SYDVKM. The CDR3 here is CASKKREIYEQYF. CDR3 coding DNA: TGTGCCAGCAAAAAGCGGGAGATCTACGAGCAGTACTTC.

DNA of the CDR3: TGTGCCACCTCGGCGGGGCGAGCCTACGAGCAGTACTTC. Translated, it gives CATSAGRAYEQYF. This chain joins TRBV27 and TRBJ2-7; weak D call: TRBD2 (6 bases). Trimming cost V 10 bases and J 2 bases, with 15 bases left between them. CDR3 length: 13 amino acids. In germline, CDR1 is MNHEY, CDR2 SMNVEV (reference sequence).

The genes are TRBV18 and TRBJ1-1; weak D call: TRBD1 (6 bases). V was shortened by 5 bases and J by 5 bases, with 18 bases between the two germline ends. The germline CDR1 and CDR2 sequences are KGHSH and LQKENI. The CDR3 has 15 amino acids. The CDR3 nucleotides read TGTGCCAGCTCAGTAATTCAGGGGCCCTTGACTGAAGCTTTCTTT. Translating gives CASSVIQGPLTEAFF.

A few counts support this clone. V gene TRBV7-6 combines with J gene TRBJ1-1, with a tentative D call TRBD1 (6 bases). V was trimmed by 0 bases and J by 4 bases, leaving 12 bases between them. Germline CDR1 reads SGHVS; CDR2 reads FNYEAQ. The CDR3 sequence is 15 residues long. CDR3 sequence: CASSLAGTPITEAFF. CDR3 sequence (DNA): TGTGCCAGCAGCTTAGCCGGGACACCCATCACTGAAGCTTTCTTT.